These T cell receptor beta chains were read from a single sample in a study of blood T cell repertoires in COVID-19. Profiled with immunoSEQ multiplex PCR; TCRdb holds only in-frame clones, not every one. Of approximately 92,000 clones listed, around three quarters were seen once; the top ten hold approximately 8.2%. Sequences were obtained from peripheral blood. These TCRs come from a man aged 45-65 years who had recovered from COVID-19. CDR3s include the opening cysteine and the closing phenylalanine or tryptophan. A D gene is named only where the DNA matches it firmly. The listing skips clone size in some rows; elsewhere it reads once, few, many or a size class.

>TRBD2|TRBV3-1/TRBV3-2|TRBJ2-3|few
TGTGCCAGCAGTCGGGGGGGCTCCACAGATACGCAGTATTTT
CASSRGGSTDTQYF
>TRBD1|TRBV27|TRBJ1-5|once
TGTGCCAGCAGTTTTATAGGGGGCGGTCAGCCCCAGCATTTT
CASSFIGGGQPQHF
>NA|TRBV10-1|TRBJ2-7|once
TGCGCCAGCACCATCGAGGCCTACGAGCAGTACTTC
CASTIEAYEQYF
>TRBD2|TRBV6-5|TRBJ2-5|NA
TGTGCCAGCAGTCGGACTAGCGGGCAGGGGATAACCCAGTACTTC
CASSRTSGQGITQYF
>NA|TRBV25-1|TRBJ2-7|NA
TGTGCCAGCACCCCGGGGGCTAGCGGCGACGAGCAGTACTTC
CASTPGASGDEQYF
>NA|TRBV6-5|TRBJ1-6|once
NA
CASILDRGKNSPLHF
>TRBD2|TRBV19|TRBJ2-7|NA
TGTGCCAGTAGAACAAGTAGCGGGAGGGACTACGAGCAGTACTTC
CASRTSSGRDYEQYF
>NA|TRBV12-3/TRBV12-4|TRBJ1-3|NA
TGTGCCAGCAGTACGACAGCGGGAAACACCATATATTTT
CASSTTAGNTIYF
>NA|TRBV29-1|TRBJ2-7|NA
TGCAGCGTTGGAAGGGACTCGGAAATGGGTGAGCAGTACTTC
CSVGRDSEMGEQYF
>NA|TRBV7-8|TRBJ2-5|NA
TGTGCCAGCAGCCCCAATCGGGGGGAGACCCAGTACTTC
CASSPNRGETQYF
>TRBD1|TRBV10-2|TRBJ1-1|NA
TGCGCCAGCAGGTCGACGGGACAGGGTACTGAAGCTTTCTTT
CASRSTGQGTEAFF
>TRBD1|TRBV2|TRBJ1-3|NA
TGTGCCAGCAGAGAGACCGGGACAGGGGGATACACCATATATTTT
CASRETGTGGYTIYF
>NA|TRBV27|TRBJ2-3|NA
TGTGCCAGCAAGAGAAGGGGTACAGATACGCAGTATTTT
CASKRRGTDTQYF
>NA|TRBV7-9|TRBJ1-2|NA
TGTGCCAGCAGCTTAGTACAGGATGGCTACACCTTC
CASSLVQDGYTF
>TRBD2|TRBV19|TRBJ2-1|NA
TGTGCCAGTAGCCCTAAGGGTGGGACTATCTTTCCCTCCTACAATGAGCAGTTCTTC
CASSPKGGTIFPSYNEQFF
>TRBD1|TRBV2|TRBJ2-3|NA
TGTGCCAGCAGGCCCGGGACAGCTTACACAGATACGCAGTATTTT
CASRPGTAYTDTQYF
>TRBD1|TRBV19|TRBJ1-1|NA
TGTGCCAGTAGTCAAGGGACAGCGAACACTGAAGCTTTCTTT
CASSQGTANTEAFF
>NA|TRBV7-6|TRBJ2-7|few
TGTGCCAGCCCTCCCCAGGGCGAGCAGTACTTC
CASPPQGEQYF
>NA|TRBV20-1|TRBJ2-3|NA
TGCAGTGCTAGTGACCCCCGAGATACGCAGTATTTT
CSASDPRDTQYF
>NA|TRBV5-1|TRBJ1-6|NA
TGCGCCAGCAGCTTGGTGGGGAGCTCCTATAATTCACCCCTCCACTTT
CASSLVGSSYNSPLHF
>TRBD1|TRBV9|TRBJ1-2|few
TGTGCCAGCAGCGCAAGACAGGGATATGGCTACACCTTC
CASSARQGYGYTF
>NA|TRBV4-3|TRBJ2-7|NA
TGCGCCAGCAGCCAAGAGTCCGAAGGACTCGAGCAGTACTTC
CASSQESEGLEQYF
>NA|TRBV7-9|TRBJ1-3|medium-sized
TGTGCCAGCACGTTGGGGAGCCCTGGAAACACCATATATTTT
CASTLGSPGNTIYF
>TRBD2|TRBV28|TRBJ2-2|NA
TGTGCCAGCAGTTTCCAGACTAGCGGGAGCCCAAAGAACACCGGGGAGCTGTTTTTT
CASSFQTSGSPKNTGELFF
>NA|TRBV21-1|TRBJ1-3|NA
TGTGCCAGCAGCTTCTTGCCGCGGGGAGGAAACACCATATATTTT
CASSFLPRGGNTIYF
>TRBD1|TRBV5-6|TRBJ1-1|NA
TGTGCCAGCAGCTTCACAGGGGGGAACACTGAAGCTTTCTTT
CASSFTGGNTEAFF
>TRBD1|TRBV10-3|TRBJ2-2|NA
TGTGCCATCAGGCCGGGACAGGGGTGGGTCGGGGAGCTGTTTTTT
CAIRPGQGWVGELFF
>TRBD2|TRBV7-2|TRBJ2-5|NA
TGTGCCAGCAGCCAGCTCGGGGGGGCCGAGACCCAGTACTTC
CASSQLGGAETQYF
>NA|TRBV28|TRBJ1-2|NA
TGTGCCAGCAGTTTGAGGGGACATCTCAACTATGGCTACACCTTC
CASSLRGHLNYGYTF
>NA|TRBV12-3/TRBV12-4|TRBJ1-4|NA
TGTGCCAGCAGCTCAAACAGGGAAAAACTGTTTTTT
CASSSNREKLFF
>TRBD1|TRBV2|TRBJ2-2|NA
TGTGCCAGCAGGTCCGGGACAGACACCGGGGAGCTGTTTTTT
CASRSGTDTGELFF
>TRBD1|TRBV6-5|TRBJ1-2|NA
TGTGCCAGCAGTTACTCGACTACACAGGGGAACCATGGCTACACCTTC
CASSYSTTQGNHGYTF
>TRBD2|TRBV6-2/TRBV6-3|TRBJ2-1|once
TGTGCCAGCAGTTTAGCGGGGGTAAGCTCCTACAATGAGCAGTTCTTC
CASSLAGVSSYNEQFF
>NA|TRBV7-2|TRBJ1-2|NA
TGTGCCAGCAGCTTGGACAGTGACTATGGCTACACCTTC
CASSLDSDYGYTF
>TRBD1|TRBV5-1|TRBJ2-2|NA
TGCGCCAGCAGCTGGAGACCAAGGGACAGCCCGATCAACACCGGGGAGCTGTTTTTT
CASSWRPRDSPINTGELFF
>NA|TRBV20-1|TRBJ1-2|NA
TGCAGTGCATTCCCGGGGGTAGGCTACACCTTC
CSAFPGVGYTF
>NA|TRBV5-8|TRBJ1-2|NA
TGTGCCAGCAGCTTGGGCAGAGGGCTTGGCTACACCTTC
CASSLGRGLGYTF
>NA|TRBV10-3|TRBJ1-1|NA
TGTGCCATCACGTCCGGGGGGAGGACTGAAGCTTTCTTT
CAITSGGRTEAFF
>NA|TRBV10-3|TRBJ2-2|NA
TGTGCCATCAGTGAGCGAGATTCTGCTATTACCGGGGAGCTGTTTTTT
CAISERDSAITGELFF
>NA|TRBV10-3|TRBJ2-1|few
TGTGCCATCAGTGGGGTCCCGCGGATTGAAGGATCCTACAATGAGCAGTTCTTC
CAISGVPRIEGSYNEQFF
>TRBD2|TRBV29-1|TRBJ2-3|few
TGCAGCGTTGAGGGGACTAATATCGGCACAGATACGCAGTATTTT
CSVEGTNIGTDTQYF
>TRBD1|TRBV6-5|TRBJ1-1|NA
TGTGCCAGCAACCCGACAGGGGTGGTCGGCACTGAAGCTTTCTTT
CASNPTGVVGTEAFF
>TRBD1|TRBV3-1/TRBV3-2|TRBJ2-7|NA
TGTGCCAGCAGCCCCCGGACAGGGAACTACGAGCAGTACTTC
CASSPRTGNYEQYF
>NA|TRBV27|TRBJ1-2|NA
TGTGCCAGCAGCCCTAAGGGGTATGGGACAACCGCTAACTATGGCTACACCTTC
CASSPKGYGTTANYGYTF